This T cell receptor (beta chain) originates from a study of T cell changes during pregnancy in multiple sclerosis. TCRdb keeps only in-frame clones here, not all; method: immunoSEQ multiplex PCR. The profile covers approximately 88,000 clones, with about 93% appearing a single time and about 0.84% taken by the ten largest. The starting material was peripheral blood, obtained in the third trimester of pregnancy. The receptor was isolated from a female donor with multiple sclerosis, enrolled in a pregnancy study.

For the CDR3, the DNA is TGCGCCAGCAGCTGGGGAGAGGTGGGCACTGAAGCTTTCTTT. Translating it yields CASSWGEVGTEAFF. The rearrangement links TRBV5-1 to TRBJ1-1; no clear D. Trimming took 3 bases from V and 4 from J, leaving 13 bases between them. This CDR3 is 14 amino acids long. The germline CDR1 and CDR2 sequences are SGHRS and YFSETQ.